The 5 T cell receptor beta chains reported below all come from one sample, sequenced in a study of shared clonotypes between healthy human individuals. Method: immunoSEQ multiplex PCR; TCRdb's copy keeps in-frame clones and lacks some. This repertoire shows some 2.1 million clones, 90% to 95% found once; its top ten account for 0.1% to 0.15%. The sequenced material came from naive CD4+ T cells sorted from blood. As to subset: CD45RA+ positively selected. These receptors were taken from a man between 18 and 35 years old in good health.

This chain connects TRBV11-2 to TRBJ2-1; D may be TRBD2 (6 bases). Trimming left V 1 base short and J 3 bases short, with 13 bases between. The CDR3 runs 16 residues. The V gene's germline CDR1 is SGHAT and CDR2 FQNNGV. The CDR3 loop is CASSLGSSGLYNEQFF. CDR3 DNA: TGTGCCAGCAGCTTAGGCAGTAGCGGCCTCTACAATGAGCAGTTCTTC.

The chain couples TRBV6-1 to TRBJ2-7; D uncertain. The CDR3 is 14 residues long. V lost 0 bases to trimming and J lost 4 bases, with 10 bases between them. Germline V gene data show CDR1 as MNHNS and CDR2 as SASEGT. CDR3 sequence: CASSEAFGAYEQYF. For the CDR3, the DNA is TGTGCCAGCAGTGAAGCATTTGGAGCGTACGAGCAGTACTTC.

This chain links TRBV11-2 with TRBJ2-7; TRBD1 agrees at 7 bases. The V and J ends lost 5 bases and 2 bases, in that order; junction bases with no gene match: 9. This CDR3 comprises 15 residues. Germline V gene data show CDR1 as SGHAT and CDR2 as FQNNGV. CDR3 sequence reads: CASSPDSGTAYEQYF. CDR3 DNA: TGTGCCAGCAGCCCAGACTCCGGGACAGCCTACGAGCAGTACTTC.

The chain has TRBV5-1 and TRBJ1-6; D unclear. Deletions cut 3 bases from V and 10 bases from J, with 17 bases between. Germline CDR1 SGHRS, CDR2 YFSETQ. The CDR3 loop spans 15 amino acids. CDR3 protein: CASSSVTLHGSPLHF. DNA for the CDR3: TGCGCCAGCAGCTCTGTTACGTTACATGGCTCACCCCTCCACTTT.

The V call is TRBV7-3, the J call TRBJ1-1; the D is unclear. V was shortened by 4 bases and J by 2 bases, with 8 bases between the two germline ends. The CDR3 has 13 amino acids. The germline V gene has CDR1 SGHTA and CDR2 FQGTGA. CDR3 in amino acids: CASSSRPNTEAFF. DNA of the CDR3: TGTGCCAGCAGCTCCCGCCCTAACACTGAAGCTTTCTTT.